This T cell receptor beta chain was captured in a study of cytomegalovirus exposure and HLA in healthy donors. Study-wide background: Within the Caucasian-associated ancestry cluster were 65% to 85% of the 398 genotyped donors. The study, taken as a whole, reports: Some segments of the V type, notably TRBV6-2 and TRBV6-3, were excluded as indistinguishable. Associated with cytomegalovirus, according to the listing, were 150 to 200 TCR beta chains. For cytomegalovirus status, the classifier reportedly gave diagnoses with high specificity and sensitivity.

V lost 7 bases and J 6 bases, leaving 13 bases between the germline ends. Germline assignment: CDR1 SEHNR and CDR2 FQNEAQ (reference sequence). The CDR3 loop spans 14 amino acids. The PCR made use of 60 Vbeta and 13 Jbeta primers. Generated by immunoSEQ multiplex PCR, the TCRdb table keeps only in-frame clones and is missing some. The sample lists some 170,000 clones; about 71% were seen once. The sample holds one count of this clone. The target antigen is unknown. The receptor was isolated from a woman aged 30 to 39 in good health and CMV-seronegative. The sequencing input was PBMCs. The genes are TRBV7-9 and TRBJ1-6; D is uncertain. The CDR3 DNA sequence: TGTGCCAGCACCAAAGGAGCAGCTAATTCACCCCTCCACTTT. It codes for CASTKGAANSPLHF.